This TCR beta chain was found in a study of T cells in Graves' hyperthyroidism and ophthalmopathy. This clonotype was detected many times. CDR1 is SGHRS, CDR2 YFSETQ, per germline. This CDR3 region has 12 residues. Trimming pared 6 bases from V and 2 bases from J, leaving 9 bases between. RNA transcripts provided the source from which TCR beta CDR3 regions were amplified. The HTBI primer set served for first-round RT-PCR of the TCR CDR3. Via MiXCR, TCRdb re-called the multiplex PCR reads, giving one row per CDR3 protein. The sample lists about 270,000 distinct CDR3 sequences; around a quarter were seen once.

The sequence was obtained from a man aged 35 to 55 with Graves' hyperthyroidism that later progressed to Graves' ophthalmopathy. The rearrangement links TRBV5-1 to TRBJ2-7, with unresolved D. Sequencing was carried out using blood. The CDR3 reads CASMDEAYEQYF. The CDR3 DNA reads as TGCGCCAGCATGGACGAGGCCTACGAGCAGTACTTC.